This T cell receptor (beta chain) derives from a study of OX40 agonist ivuxolimab in advanced cancers. Study-level background: Eligibility rules accepted prior anti-PD-1, anti-PD-L1 or anti-CTLA-4 therapy, and approximately 40% had some.

The data were produced by immunoSEQ multiplex PCR, yet TCRdb's version contains in-frame clones alone and is incomplete. Among about 38,000 clones, 80% to 90% were seen once, and the ten largest hold 35% to 45%. The sequence was obtained from an adult with an advanced solid tumor such as melanoma, head and neck, liver or kidney cancer. This specimen was CD4+ or CD8+ T cells sorted from blood, taken in a trial of the OX40 agonist ivuxolimab.

The DNA for the CDR3 is TGCGCCAGCAGCCAGGACAGAGAGCAGTACTTC. It yields the protein CASSQDREQYF. V and J are TRBV4-1 and TRBJ2-7; TRBD1 might be the D (6 bases). CDR3 length: 11 residues. V was clipped by 3 bases and J by 7 bases, with 7 bases between them. Germline values: CDR1 MGHRA, CDR2 YSYEKL.